The 18 T cell receptor beta chains below all came from one sample that was sequenced in a study of T cells after yellow fever vaccination. MiXCR, applied by TCRdb to the 5' RACE reads, yields one record per CDR3 protein. The repertoire holds a few hundred thousand distinct CDR3 sequences, with less than 9.5% as singletons. Specimen: PBMCs, collected roughly seven weeks after the first yellow fever vaccination. These receptor sequences come from a man aged 18 to 30 who received the YFV17D yellow fever vaccine.

The V gene is TRBV5-1, the J gene TRBJ1-3; 7 bases match TRBD1. Germline values: CDR1 SGHRS, CDR2 YFSETQ. There are 16 residues in the CDR3. V was clipped by 0 bases and J by 0 bases; unmatched bases: 3. The CDR3 sequence: CASSLADRASGNTIYF. The CDR3 nucleotides are TGCGCCAGCAGCTTGGCCGACAGGGCCTCTGGAAACACCATATATTTT.

V gene TRBV7-9 combines with J gene TRBJ2-7; the D gene could be TRBD1 or TRBD2 (6 bases each). Deletions cut 2 bases from V and 7 bases from J, with 15 bases between. Germline values: CDR1 SEHNR, CDR2 FQNEAQ (reference sequence). The length of the CDR3 is 14 residues. In DNA form, the CDR3 reads TGTGCCAGCAGCTTAAATCCGGGGGCGGGGGAGCAGTACGTC. It translates to CASSLNPGAGEQYV.

This clonotype was observed a few times. In DNA form, the CDR3 reads TGTGCCAGCAGCTTGAGCAACAGGGGCTACTCCTATAATTCACCCCTCCACTTT. The encoded protein is CASSLSNRGYSYNSPLHF. The genes are TRBV7-8 and TRBJ1-6; 7 bases map to TRBD1. The CDR3 sequence is 18 residues long. Germline values: CDR1 SGHVS, CDR2 FQNEAQ. The J segment lost 0 bases and the V segment lost 3 bases, leaving 8 bases of the junction unmatched.

This clonotype was seen a handful of times. In DNA, the CDR3 is TGTGCCAGCAGCCCCCGGGTCATGACTGAAGCTTTCTTT. Encoded protein: CASSPRVMTEAFF. The V call is TRBV7-2, the J call TRBJ1-1; D is unclear. V lost 5 bases and J 5 bases, leaving 12 bases between the germline ends. The germline CDR1 and CDR2 sequences are SGHTA and FQGNSA. CDR3 length: 13 amino acids.

The rearrangement joins TRBV6-2 or TRBV6-3 to TRBJ2-6; D is undetermined. Trimming cost V 5 bases and J 1 base, with 6 bases left between them. The CDR3 length is 14 residues. Germline V gives CDR1 MNHEY, CDR2 SVGEGT. This CDR3 is CASSISSGANVLTF. As DNA, the CDR3 is TGTGCCAGCAGTATCTCATCTGGGGCCAACGTCCTGACTTTC.

This clonotype was counted ten times or more. V usage is TRBV7-2 and J usage is TRBJ1-1, with 9 bases lining up with TRBD1. The CDR3 has 14 amino acids. Germline V gene data show CDR1 as SGHTA and CDR2 as FQGNSA. Germline trimming cut 2 bases from V and 7 bases from J; bases unmatched to any gene: 5. CDR3 region: CASSLLQGADEAFF. CDR3 DNA: TGTGCCAGCAGCTTATTACAGGGGGCGGATGAAGCTTTCTTT.

This clonotype has a count of ten or more. The genes are TRBV25-1 and TRBJ1-1; unclear D gene. Looked up from germline, CDR1 is MGHDK and CDR2 is SYGVNS. The CDR3 has 12 residues. Trimming cost V 6 bases and J 3 bases, with 8 bases left between them. This CDR3 reads CASRWGYTEAFF. The CDR3 DNA reads as TGTGCCAGCAGGTGGGGATACACTGAAGCTTTCTTT.

The J gene is TRBJ1-6, the V gene TRBV20-1; possibly TRBD1 for D (5 bases). The CDR3 runs 17 residues. Trimming shortened V by 0 bases and J by 4 bases, and 16 bases separated the two germline ends. Germline loops: CDR1 DFQATT, CDR2 SNEGSKA (reference sequence). In nucleotides, the CDR3 is TGCAGTGCTAGAGATCATATGGGGGGGGGGTATAATTCACCCCTCCACTTT. Its translation: CSARDHMGGGYNSPLHF.

The table lists this clonotype with many counts. This sequence joins TRBV27 and TRBJ2-2, with TRBD2 as a possible D gene (7 bases). The CDR3 consists of 16 residues. Germline lookup yields CDR1 MNHEY and CDR2 SMNVEV (reference sequence). Deletions cut 8 bases from V and 2 bases from J, with 18 bases between. The CDR3 loop reads CASHLGASGNTGELFF. The CDR3 nucleotides are TGTGCCAGCCACTTGGGGGCTAGCGGAAACACCGGGGAGCTGTTTTTT.

The chain couples TRBV20-1 to TRBJ1-2; D not certain. Germline lookup yields CDR1 DFQATT and CDR2 SNEGSKA (reference sequence). CDR3 size: 16 residues. The V end lost 0 bases, the J end lost 4 bases, and 18 bases lay between the germline ends. The CDR3 nucleotides are TGCAGTGCTAGAGATAATAGAAGGTCCACCTCCTATGGCTACACCTTC. Residues: CSARDNRRSTSYGYTF.

This clonotype was detected ten times or more. The CDR3 bases are TGTGCCAGCAGCCGCAGGGGCACAGATACGCAGTATTTT. This encodes CASSRRGTDTQYF. V is TRBV7-2 and J is TRBJ2-3; tentatively, D is TRBD1 (5 bases). The CDR3 totals 13 residues. The germline V gene has CDR1 SGHTA and CDR2 FQGNSA. V lost 5 bases and J lost 1, with 7 bases in between.

This clonotype was counted between two and nine times. The chain recombines TRBV20-1 with TRBJ1-6; 7 bases agree with TRBD1. The CDR3 covers 14 residues. CDR1 DFQATT and CDR2 SNEGSKA come from the germline V gene (reference sequence). Losses at the gene ends were 3 bases for V and 6 bases for J; bases not matched to a gene: 5. CDR3 region: CSASWTGTNSPLHF. DNA of the CDR3: TGCAGTGCTAGTTGGACAGGAACTAATTCACCCCTCCACTTT.

The rearrangement links TRBV18 to TRBJ2-1; 9 bases align to TRBD1. Germline lookup yields CDR1 KGHSH and CDR2 LQKENI. There are 14 residues in the CDR3. V lost 5 bases, J lost 9 bases, and 8 bases stayed unmatched. CDR3 DNA: TGTGCCAGCTCAGCAAACAGGGGGCTCGGTGAGCAGTTCTTC. Its translation: CASSANRGLGEQFF. The variable domain in full, with the rest retrieved from reference TRBV18 and TRBJ2-1, is NAGVMQNPRHLVRRRGQEARLRCSPMKGHSHVYWYRQLPEEGLKFMVYLQKENIIDESGMPKERFSAEFPKEGPSILRIQQVVRGDSAAYFCASSANRGLGEQFFGPGTRLTVL.

In its sample, this clonotype was seen a few times. This chain links TRBV3-1 with TRBJ1-6; perhaps TRBD1 as D (5 bases). V dropped 0 bases and J dropped 7 bases, with 13 bases sitting between them. From germline, CDR1 is LGHDT and CDR2 YNNKEL (reference sequence). The length of the CDR3 is 16 residues. The DNA of the CDR3 is TGTGCCAGCAGCCAAGAACGCCAGGGTGGGAATTCACCCCTCCACTTT. The encoded protein is CASSQERQGGNSPLHF.

This clonotype was counted only a few times. The chain joins TRBV28 to TRBJ2-5; maybe TRBD1 (5 bases). V was cut by 4 bases and J by 5 bases, with 20 bases left in between. Germline V CDR1 and CDR2: MDHEN, SYDVKM. The length of the CDR3 is 16 residues. CDR3 in DNA: TGTGCCAGCAGTTCGTCCGACAGACGACCTTGGGAGACCCAGTACTTC. As protein: CASSSSDRRPWETQYF.

The V and J genes are TRBV5-1 and TRBJ2-7, with D maybe TRBD1 (6 bases). Trimming cost V 0 bases and J 1 base, with 14 bases left between them. The CDR3 length is 16 residues. Germline V gene sequence: CDR1 SGHRS, CDR2 YFSETQ. The CDR3 loop reads CASSLEWGLFSYEQYF. The CDR3 DNA is TGCGCCAGCAGCTTGGAATGGGGGCTCTTTTCCTACGAGCAGTACTTC.

This clonotype has ten or more counts. The chain carries TRBV13 and TRBJ2-7; 7 positions agree with TRBD1. Germline CDR1 and CDR2: PRHDT and FYEKMQ (reference sequence). The J segment lost 2 bases and the V segment lost 5 bases, leaving 3 bases of the junction unmatched. This CDR3 comprises 13 residues. CDR3 region: CASSKGQAYEQYF. The CDR3 bases are TGTGCCAGCAGCAAAGGACAGGCCTACGAGCAGTACTTC.

The rearrangement links TRBV12-3 or TRBV12-4 to TRBJ1-6, with D unclear. The CDR3 loop spans 15 amino acids. The germline V and J ends were trimmed by 6 bases and 10 bases, with 19 bases remaining between them. CDR3 in DNA: TGTGCCAGCAGCCCCTCAATGGGCTGGTTGTCACCCCTCCACTTT. This sequence encodes CASSPSMGWLSPLHF.